The clone carrying this T cell receptor (beta chain) was detected only a few times. No antigen is known for it. The data stem from a study of T-cell memory formation after mild COVID-19. Study-level background: Largely donor-specific TCR clusters were found. General observations from the study: What remained unconfirmed was the SARS-CoV-2 specificity of second-wave clones peaking on day 37. The main location of contracting CD4+ clones was CM and EM, and that of contracting CD8+ clones was EMRA. Later expanders leaned CD4+, whereas clones that contracted between day 15 and 85 were balanced CD4/CD8.

J lost 8 bases, V lost 4 bases, and 8 bases had no gene match. CDR1 is SGHRS and CDR2 is YFSETQ in the germline V gene. The CDR3 is 15 residues long. TCRdb called the 5' RACE reads again in MiXCR, with one record for every CDR3 protein. The data contain 300,000 to 400,000 distinct CDR3 sequences, over 10% of them singletons. The TCR sequence derives from a man younger than 35 who had mild COVID-19 (a few samples of this study predate the infection). Cell type and time point are not known. Sequenced material: PBMCs or a T cell subset sorted from them (not recorded which). The V and J genes are TRBV5-1 and TRBJ2-1, with TRBD1 matching over 11 bases. The chain's CDR3 is CASSEQGQGAHEQFF. In nucleotides, the CDR3 is TGCGCCAGCAGCGAACAAGGACAGGGGGCCCATGAGCAGTTCTTC.